The 16 T cell receptor beta chains listed next were all sequenced from one sample in a study of tumor and adjacent non-tumor tissue in lung cancer. TCRbeta libraries were built with three rounds of nested PCR, modified from ARM-PCR. TCRdb reprocessed the multiplex PCR reads via MiXCR and lists one record per CDR3 protein. The table has 120,000 or so distinct CDR3 sequences, around three fifths seen once. No cell sorting was done before RNA was extracted from the tissue. The sample consisted of lung tumor tissue. All receptors come from a man aged 25 to 40 with non-small cell lung cancer.

This clonotype was detected ten times or more. The J gene is TRBJ1-6, the V gene TRBV6-2 or TRBV6-3; the match to TRBD1 covers 7 bases. CDR1 is MNHEY, CDR2 SVGEGT, per germline. This CDR3 spans 14 amino acids. J was trimmed by 7 bases and V by 6 bases; bases with no gene match: 6. The CDR3 sequence is CASSEGARNSPLHF. The CDR3, as DNA: TGTGCCAGCAGCGAGGGGGCTAGGAATTCACCCCTCCACTTT.

V and J are TRBV6-1 and TRBJ2-1; TRBD1 might be the D (6 bases). CDR1 and CDR2 from the germline V gene are MNHNS and SASEGT. Trimming shortened V by 7 bases and J by 4 bases, and 20 bases separated the two germline ends. This CDR3 comprises 16 residues. The CDR3 coding sequence is TGTGCCAGCAAATCTCATGGCGTGAGGGGGTACAATGAGCAGTTCTTC. Protein: CASKSHGVRGYNEQFF.

This clonotype has only a few counts. The chain combines TRBV11-2 with TRBJ2-1, with a tentative D call TRBD2 (5 bases). Germline CDR1 is SGHAT and CDR2 is FQNNGV. The length of the CDR3 is 12 residues. The CDR3 here is CVSSRGYNEQFF. The CDR3 DNA reads TGTGTCAGTAGTCGGGGCTACAATGAGCAGTTCTTC.

This clonotype occurred many times. The chain joins TRBV20-1 to TRBJ2-1; D gene ambiguous. The CDR3 consists of 12 residues. Trimming took off 0 bases at V and 8 bases at J, with 8 bases between the two ends. CDR1 is DFQATT and CDR2 is SNEGSKA in the germline V gene (reference sequence). The CDR3 sequence: CSARDDWDEQFF. The CDR3, as DNA: TGCAGTGCTAGAGACGACTGGGATGAGCAGTTCTTC.

This clonotype was observed many times. V gene TRBV20-1 combines with J gene TRBJ1-2; D ambiguous. Trimming pared 0 bases from V and 4 bases from J, leaving 6 bases between. CDR1 is DFQATT, CDR2 SNEGSKA, per germline (reference sequence). The length of the CDR3 is 12 residues. The DNA of the CDR3 is TGCAGTGCTAGAGATTCCAGCTATGGCTACACCTTC. Residues: CSARDSSYGYTF.

As to this clonotype: This likely comes from a read error, as the CDR3 has no conserved phenylalanine or tryptophan at its end. The rearrangement uses TRBV20-1 and TRBJ2-1; 7 bases are shared with TRBD2. The V gene end was trimmed by 2 bases and the J gene end by 5 bases; junction bases not matched to a gene: 6. Germline V gives CDR1 DFQATT, CDR2 SNEGSKA (reference sequence). The CDR3 spans 14 residues. The CDR3 is CSARWGRGHNEQFY. The CDR3 region has the DNA TGCAGTGCTAGATGGGGGAGGGGTCACAATGAGCAGTTCTAC.

With respect to this clonotype: The junction does not match germline at one end; this may be a read error. The DNA of the CDR3 is TGTGCCAGCACTTATCAAGGGTCGGGGGACACGCAGTACTTT. Its protein is CASTYQGSGDTQYF. The chain links TRBV6-5 to TRBJ2-3; D may be TRBD1 or TRBD2 (6 bases each). The germline V gene has CDR1 MNHEY and CDR2 SVGAGI. There are 14 residues in the CDR3.

This clonotype has at least ten counts. The chain joins TRBV20-1 to TRBJ1-1; 7 bases fit TRBD1. Germline-derived CDR1 and CDR2 are DFQATT and SNEGSKA (reference sequence). This CDR3 contains 14 residues. J gave up 5 bases and V 0 bases, and 6 bases lay outside the gene matches. CDR3 sequence (DNA): TGCAGTGCTAGAGATACAGGGGCCCGAACTGAAGCTTTCTTT. This translates into CSARDTGARTEAFF.

The table lists this clonotype with many counts. The J gene is TRBJ2-4, the V gene TRBV11-2, with 8 bases that match TRBD1. This CDR3 has 15 amino acids. V was clipped by 1 base and J by 6 bases; unmatched bases: 5. Germline V gene sequence: CDR1 SGHAT, CDR2 FQNNGV. The CDR3 sequence: CASSLGAGGRNIQYF. CDR3 nucleotides: TGTGCCAGCAGCTTAGGGGCAGGGGGCAGAAACATTCAGTACTTC.

This clonotype showed up just a few times. Being one base from a much bigger clone, this may be a read error. The chain has TRBV4-1 and TRBJ1-5, with D unclear. From germline, CDR1 is MGHRA and CDR2 YSYEKL. This CDR3 is 13 amino acids long. In nucleotides, the CDR3 is TGCGCCAGCAGCCAAGAGGAGAATCAGCCCCAGCAATTT. Protein product: CASSQEENQPQQF.

V usage is TRBV13 and J usage is TRBJ2-3; D is perhaps TRBD1 or TRBD2 (6 bases each). Germline V gene lookup returns CDR1 PRHDT and CDR2 FYEKMQ (reference sequence). V was trimmed by 6 bases and J by 1 base, leaving 17 bases between them. The CDR3 is 16 amino acids. This CDR3 reads CASRGAWREGTDTQYF. The DNA for the CDR3 is TGTGCCAGCAGGGGGGCGTGGAGGGAAGGCACAGATACGCAGTATTTT.

The chain carries TRBV7-9 and TRBJ1-5, with D possibly matching TRBD1 (5 bases). This CDR3 has 14 residues. The germline V and J ends were trimmed by 4 bases and 4 bases, with 11 bases remaining between them. Germline values: CDR1 SEHNR, CDR2 FQNEAQ (reference sequence). This CDR3 reads CASSSSGGNQPQHF. Here the CDR3 DNA reads TGTGCCAGCAGCTCGAGCGGGGGTAATCAGCCCCAGCATTTT.

As to this clonotype: At one of its ends the junction is not consistent with the germline gene, which may arise from a read error. This chain uses TRBV11-3 with TRBJ2-5; TRBD1 agrees at 7 bases. The germline V gene encodes CDR1 SGHNT and CDR2 YENEEA. The CDR3 is made up of 13 amino acids. The CDR3 nucleotides are TGCGCCAGCAGCTTCGAACAGGGGCAGACCCAGTACTTC. It specifies CASSFEQGQTQYF.

This clonotype was counted many times. The chain combines TRBV29-1 with TRBJ2-5, with TRBD1 as a possible D gene (5 bases). With 0 bases removed from V and 5 bases from J, the gap between germline ends came to 16 bases. Germline CDR1 is SQVTM and CDR2 is ANQGSEA. The CDR3 is 15 residues long. This CDR3 is CSVEDAEGAGETQYF. DNA for the CDR3: TGCAGCGTTGAAGATGCAGAAGGGGCTGGGGAGACCCAGTACTTC.

Comments on this clonotype: An end of the junction does not agree with germline; a read error may underlie this. This chain links TRBV6-5 with TRBJ2-3; 7 bases align to TRBD2. This CDR3 has 15 amino acids. Germline V lookup: CDR1 MNHEY, CDR2 SVGAGI. CDR3 in DNA: TGTGCCAACAGTTACTCGGGGGGAGTTATGAATACGCAGTATTTT. This gives the protein CANSYSGGVMNTQYF.

Turning to this clonotype: A much larger clonotype is one base distant, so this may be a read error. The chain has TRBV12-3 or TRBV12-4 and TRBJ2-1, with 12 bases fitting TRBD2. The CDR3 runs to 15 residues. After removal of 7 bases from V and 7 bases from J, the junction contained 8 bases not matched to a gene. CDR3 in amino acids: CASNPTSGGRNEQFF. The CDR3 DNA is TGTGCCAGCAATCCGACTAGCGGGGGAAGAAATGAGCAGTTCTTC.